This TCR beta chain is from a study of T cells in Graves' hyperthyroidism and ophthalmopathy. Using RNA transcripts as the source, TCR beta CDR3 regions were amplified. The study used the HTBI primer set for a first-round RT-PCR of the TCR CDR3. TCRdb analysed the multiplex PCR reads with MiXCR anew, one entry per CDR3 protein. Altogether roughly 600,000 distinct CDR3 sequences are present, 13% to 15% being singletons, with the ten largest covering about 12%. There are 14 residues in the CDR3. The V end lost 1 base, the J end lost 5 bases, and 8 bases lay between the germline ends. Germline V gene data show CDR1 as LNHDA and CDR2 as SQIVND (reference sequence). Overall study findings and caveats: Model-based prediction identified ophthalmopathy a median around 6.7 months prior to its onset.

Subjects with ophthalmopathy showed a Clinical Activity Score no lower than 3, a NOSPECS grade no lower than 4, and a duration shorter than 3 months. This clonotype came up a few times. The antigen is undetermined. The TCR was taken from a woman in her forties or fifties with Graves' ophthalmopathy. The sample was blood. V gene TRBV19 combines with J gene TRBJ2-2; D is undetermined. The CDR3 here is CASSIVSWTGELFF. The CDR3 DNA sequence: TGTGCCAGTAGTATAGTGAGTTGGACCGGGGAGCTGTTTTTT.